Sequencing of this TCR beta chain was carried out in a study of naive CD8 T cells in extremely preterm neonates. Study-wide findings and caveats: Shared CDR3 nucleotide sequences: preterm over 2.5%, term approximately 0.37%, children about 0.028%, adults 0.01%. Preterm CDR3s were shorter than older groups', with fewer N additions and less trimming.

Healthy children aged roughly 15-60 months having elective surgery, and healthy nonsmoking adults, gave blood. Live Annexin V-negative naive CD3+CD8+CD45RA+CCR7+ T cells were sorted. V was clipped by 5 bases and J by 3 bases; unmatched bases: 14. The CDR3 runs to 17 residues. Germline loops: CDR1 SGHNT, CDR2 YENEEA. The data were produced by immunoSEQ multiplex PCR, yet TCRdb's version contains in-frame clones alone and is incomplete. The sample consists of 4,000 to 6,500 clones, 95% to 98% of them appearing once. This clone is a singleton in its sample. What it recognizes is unknown. V and J are TRBV11-3 and TRBJ2-5, with 8 bases fitting TRBD2. The sequence was collected from a human donor in good health. Sequencing was carried out using naive CD8+ T cells from blood. The CDR3 here is CASSPKGPTSEKETQYF. The CDR3 DNA reads as TGTGCCAGCAGCCCCAAAGGGCCGACTAGCGAGAAAGAGACCCAGTACTTC.